This T cell receptor beta chain was recorded in a study of cytomegalovirus exposure and HLA in healthy donors. Per germline, CDR1 SGHDT and CDR2 YYEEEE. This CDR3 region has 14 residues. V shed 3 bases, J shed 5 bases, and the junction held 5 bases outside the gene matches. A remark on this clone: Its cognate antigen is unknown.

General study results and limits: Owing to their indistinguishability, certain V segments, notably TRBV6-2 and TRBV6-3, were excluded. A missense DCLRE1C variant was associated with V- and J-gene trimming of TCR beta chains in a later analysis, and an independent cohort replicated the association.

Both 60 Vbeta primers and 13 Jbeta primers went into the PCR. Assay: immunoSEQ multiplex PCR; the TCRdb copy retains only in-frame clones and omits some. In the table there are 100,000 to 150,000 clones, around 78% of which are singletons. V is TRBV5-6 and J is TRBJ2-3, with TRBD1 matching 8 bases. The receptor comes from a woman aged 40 to 50 in good health and CMV-seronegative. Specimen: PBMCs. CDR3 residues: CASSYGQGRDTQYF. The CDR3 DNA follows: TGTGCCAGCAGCTACGGACAGGGACGAGATACGCAGTATTTT.